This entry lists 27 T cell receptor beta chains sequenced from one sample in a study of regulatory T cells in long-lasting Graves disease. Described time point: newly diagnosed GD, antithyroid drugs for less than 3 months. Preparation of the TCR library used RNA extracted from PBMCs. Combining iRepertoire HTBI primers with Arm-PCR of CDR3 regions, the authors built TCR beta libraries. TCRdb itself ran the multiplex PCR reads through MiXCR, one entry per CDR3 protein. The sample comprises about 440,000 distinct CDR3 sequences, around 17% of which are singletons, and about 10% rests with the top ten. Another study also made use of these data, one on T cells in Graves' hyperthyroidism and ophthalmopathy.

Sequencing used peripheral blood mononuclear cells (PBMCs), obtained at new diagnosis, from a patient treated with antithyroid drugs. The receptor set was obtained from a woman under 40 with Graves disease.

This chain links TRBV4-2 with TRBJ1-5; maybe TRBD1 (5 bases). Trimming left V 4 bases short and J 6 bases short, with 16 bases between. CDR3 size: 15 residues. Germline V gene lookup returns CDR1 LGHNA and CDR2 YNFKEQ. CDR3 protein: CASSLARGATQPQHF. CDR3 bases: TGTGCCAGCAGCCTCGCCCGGGGCGCGACTCAGCCCCAGCATTTT.

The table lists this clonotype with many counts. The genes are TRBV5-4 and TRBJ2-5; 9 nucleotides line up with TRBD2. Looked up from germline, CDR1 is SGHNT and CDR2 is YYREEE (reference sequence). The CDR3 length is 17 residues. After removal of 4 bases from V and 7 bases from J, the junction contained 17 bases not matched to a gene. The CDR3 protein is CASSADQASGVYGTQYF. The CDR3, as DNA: TGTGCCAGCAGCGCGGACCAGGCTAGCGGGGTGTATGGGACCCAGTACTTC.

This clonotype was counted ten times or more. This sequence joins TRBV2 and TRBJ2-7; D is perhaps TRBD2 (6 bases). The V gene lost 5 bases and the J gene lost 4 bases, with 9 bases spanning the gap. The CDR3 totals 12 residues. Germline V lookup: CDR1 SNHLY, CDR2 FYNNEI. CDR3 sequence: CASSWTNYEQYF. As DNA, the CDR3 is TGTGCCAGCAGTTGGACTAATTACGAGCAGTACTTC.

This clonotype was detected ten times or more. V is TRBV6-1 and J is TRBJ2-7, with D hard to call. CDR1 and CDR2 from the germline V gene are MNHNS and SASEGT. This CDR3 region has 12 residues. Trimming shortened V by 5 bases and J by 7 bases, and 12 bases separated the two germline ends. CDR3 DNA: TGTGCCAGCAGTCCCGGACCGCTGGAGCAGTACTTC. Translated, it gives CASSPGPLEQYF.

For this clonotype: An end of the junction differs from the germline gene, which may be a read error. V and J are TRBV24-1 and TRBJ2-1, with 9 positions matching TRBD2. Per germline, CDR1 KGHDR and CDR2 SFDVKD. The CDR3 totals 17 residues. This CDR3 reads CAISDPAGGRAGNEQFF. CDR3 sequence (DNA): TGTGCCATCAGTGATCCTGCCGGCGGGAGGGCTGGCAATGAGCAGTTCTTC.

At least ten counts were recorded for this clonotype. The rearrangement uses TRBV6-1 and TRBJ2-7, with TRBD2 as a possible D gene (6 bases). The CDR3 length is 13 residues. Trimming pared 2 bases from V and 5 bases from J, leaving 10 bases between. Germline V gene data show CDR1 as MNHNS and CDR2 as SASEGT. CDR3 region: CASSEKLADEQYF. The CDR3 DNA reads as TGTGCCAGCAGTGAAAAACTAGCTGACGAGCAGTACTTC.

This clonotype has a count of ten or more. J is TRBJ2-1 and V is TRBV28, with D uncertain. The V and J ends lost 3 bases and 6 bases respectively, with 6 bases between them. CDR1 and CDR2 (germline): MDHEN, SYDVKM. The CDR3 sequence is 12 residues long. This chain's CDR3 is CASSLRINEQFF. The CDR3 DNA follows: TGTGCCAGCAGTTTGAGGATCAATGAGCAGTTCTTC.

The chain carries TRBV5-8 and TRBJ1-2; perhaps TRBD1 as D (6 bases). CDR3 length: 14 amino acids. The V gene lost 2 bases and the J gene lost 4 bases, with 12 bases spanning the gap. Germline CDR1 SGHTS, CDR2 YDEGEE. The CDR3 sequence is CASSFGGGGYGYTF. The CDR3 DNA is TGTGCCAGCAGCTTTGGGGGGGGCGGCTATGGCTACACCTTC.

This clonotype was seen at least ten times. The CDR3 protein is CASSFPLAGGSDTQYF. The CDR3 bases are TGTGCCAGCAGCTTCCCTCTAGCGGGAGGCTCAGATACGCAGTATTTT. The chain recombines TRBV11-2 with TRBJ2-3; 11 bases map to TRBD2. V shed 3 bases, J shed 4 bases, and the junction held 6 bases outside the gene matches. Germline lookup yields CDR1 SGHAT and CDR2 FQNNGV. CDR3 size: 16 residues. Based on the CDR3 plus reference TRBV11-2 and TRBJ2-3, the full variable domain is EAGVAQSPRYKIIEKRQSVAFWCNPISGHATLYWYQQILGQGPKLLIQFQNNGVVDDSQLPKDRFSAERLKGVDSTLKIQPAKLEDSAVYLCASSFPLAGGSDTQYFGPGTRLTVL.

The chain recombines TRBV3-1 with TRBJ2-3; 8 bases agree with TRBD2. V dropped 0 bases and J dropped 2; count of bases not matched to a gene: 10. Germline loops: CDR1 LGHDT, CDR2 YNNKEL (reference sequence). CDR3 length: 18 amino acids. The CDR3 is CASSQEDGPGLDTDTQYF. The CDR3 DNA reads TGTGCCAGCAGCCAAGAAGACGGACCGGGACTAGACACAGATACGCAGTATTTT.

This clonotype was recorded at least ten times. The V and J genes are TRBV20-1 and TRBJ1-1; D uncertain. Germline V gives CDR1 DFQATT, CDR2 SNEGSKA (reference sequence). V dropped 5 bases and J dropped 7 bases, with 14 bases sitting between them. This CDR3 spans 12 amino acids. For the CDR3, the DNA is TGCAGTGCTCGCCCGACAAAACGTGAAGCTTTCTTT. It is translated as CSARPTKREAFF.

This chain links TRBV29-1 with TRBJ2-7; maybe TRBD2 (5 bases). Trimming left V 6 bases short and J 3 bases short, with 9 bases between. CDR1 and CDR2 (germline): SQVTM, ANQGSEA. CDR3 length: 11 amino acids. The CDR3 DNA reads TGCAGCGTCTCAGGACTCTACGAGCAGTACTTC. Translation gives CSVSGLYEQYF.

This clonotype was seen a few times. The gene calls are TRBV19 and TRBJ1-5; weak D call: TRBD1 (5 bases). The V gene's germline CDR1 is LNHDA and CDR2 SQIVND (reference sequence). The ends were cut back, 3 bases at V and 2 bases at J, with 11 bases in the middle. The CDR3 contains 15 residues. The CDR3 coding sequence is TGTGCCAGTAGTATTCGTCAGGGAGGCAATCAGCCCCAGCATTTT. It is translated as CASSIRQGGNQPQHF.

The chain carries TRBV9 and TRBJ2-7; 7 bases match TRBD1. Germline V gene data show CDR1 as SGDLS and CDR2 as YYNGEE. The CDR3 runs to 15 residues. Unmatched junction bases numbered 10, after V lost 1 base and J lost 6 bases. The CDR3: CASSVSRQGVGEQYF. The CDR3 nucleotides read TGTGCCAGCAGCGTAAGCCGGCAGGGGGTGGGCGAGCAGTACTTC.

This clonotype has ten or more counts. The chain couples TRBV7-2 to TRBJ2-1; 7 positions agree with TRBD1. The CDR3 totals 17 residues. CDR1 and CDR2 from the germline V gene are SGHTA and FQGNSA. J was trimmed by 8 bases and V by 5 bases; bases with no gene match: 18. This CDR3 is CASSALKGQSAIHEQFF. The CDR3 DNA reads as TGTGCCAGCAGCGCACTGAAGGGACAGTCGGCGATTCATGAGCAGTTCTTC.

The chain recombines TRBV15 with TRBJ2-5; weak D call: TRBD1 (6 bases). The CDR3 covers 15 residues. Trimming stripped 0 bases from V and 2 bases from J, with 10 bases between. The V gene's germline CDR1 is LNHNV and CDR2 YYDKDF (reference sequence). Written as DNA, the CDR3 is TGTGCCACCAGCAGAGACTGGACAGAGCAAGAGACCCAGTACTTC. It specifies CATSRDWTEQETQYF.

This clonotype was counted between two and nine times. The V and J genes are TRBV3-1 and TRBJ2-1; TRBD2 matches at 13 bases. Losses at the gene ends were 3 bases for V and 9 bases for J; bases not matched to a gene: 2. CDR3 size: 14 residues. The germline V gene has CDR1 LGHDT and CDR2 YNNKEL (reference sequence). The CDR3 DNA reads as TGTGCCAGCAGCCACGGACTAGCGGGAGTTGAGCAGTTCTTC. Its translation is CASSHGLAGVEQFF.

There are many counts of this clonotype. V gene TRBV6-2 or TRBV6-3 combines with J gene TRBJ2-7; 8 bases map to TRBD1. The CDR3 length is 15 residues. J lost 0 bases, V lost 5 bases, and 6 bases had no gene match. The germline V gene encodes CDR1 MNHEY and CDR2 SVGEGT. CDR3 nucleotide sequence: TGTGCCAGCAGTGGGGGACAGGCCGTCTCCTACGAGCAGTACTTC. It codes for CASSGGQAVSYEQYF.

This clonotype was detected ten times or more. The CDR3 loop is CASSPRDAYNEQFF. The CDR3 nucleotides are TGTGCCAGCAGTCCGAGGGACGCCTACAATGAGCAGTTCTTC. The chain joins TRBV12-3 or TRBV12-4 to TRBJ2-1; D might be TRBD1 or TRBD2, each matching 5 bases. The CDR3 has 14 residues. V was cut by 5 bases and J by 2 bases, with 10 bases left in between.

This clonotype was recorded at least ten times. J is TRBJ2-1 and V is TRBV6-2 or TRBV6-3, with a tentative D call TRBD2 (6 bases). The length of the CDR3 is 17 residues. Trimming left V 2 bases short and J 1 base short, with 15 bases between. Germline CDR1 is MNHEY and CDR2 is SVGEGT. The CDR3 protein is CASSYSWGGASYNEQFF. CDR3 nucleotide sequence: TGTGCCAGCAGTTACAGTTGGGGAGGAGCGTCCTACAATGAGCAGTTCTTC.

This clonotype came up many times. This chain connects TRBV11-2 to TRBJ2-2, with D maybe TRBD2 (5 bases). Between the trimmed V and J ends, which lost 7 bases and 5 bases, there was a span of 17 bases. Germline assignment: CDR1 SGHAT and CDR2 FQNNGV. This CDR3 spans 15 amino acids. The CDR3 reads CASNRRRLGTGELFF. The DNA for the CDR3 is TGTGCCAGCAACCGCCGGAGGCTAGGGACCGGGGAGCTGTTTTTT.

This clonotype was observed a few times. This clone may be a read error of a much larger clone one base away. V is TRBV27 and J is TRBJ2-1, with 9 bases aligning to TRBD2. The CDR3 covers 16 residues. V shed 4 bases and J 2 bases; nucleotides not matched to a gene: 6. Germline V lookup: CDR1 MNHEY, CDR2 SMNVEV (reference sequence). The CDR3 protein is CASSSTAGGAYNEQFF. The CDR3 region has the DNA TGTGCCAGCAGTTCGACAGCGGGAGGCGCCTACAATGAGCAGTTCTTC.

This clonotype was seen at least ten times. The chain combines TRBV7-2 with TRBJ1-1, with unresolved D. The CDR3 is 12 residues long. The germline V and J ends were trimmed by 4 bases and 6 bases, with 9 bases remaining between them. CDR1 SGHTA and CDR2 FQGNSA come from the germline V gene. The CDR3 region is CASSSLGPEAFF. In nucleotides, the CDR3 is TGTGCCAGCAGCTCGTTAGGCCCTGAAGCTTTCTTT.

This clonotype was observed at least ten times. In nucleotides, the CDR3 is TGTGCCAGCAGTGACCCTAACAGGGACAATGAGCAGTTCTTC. Protein sequence: CASSDPNRDNEQFF. The chain employs TRBV25-1 and TRBJ2-1, with D possibly being TRBD1 (6 bases). Trimming cost V 3 bases and J 5 bases, with 11 bases left between them. CDR3 length: 14 amino acids. The germline V gene encodes CDR1 MGHDK and CDR2 SYGVNS.

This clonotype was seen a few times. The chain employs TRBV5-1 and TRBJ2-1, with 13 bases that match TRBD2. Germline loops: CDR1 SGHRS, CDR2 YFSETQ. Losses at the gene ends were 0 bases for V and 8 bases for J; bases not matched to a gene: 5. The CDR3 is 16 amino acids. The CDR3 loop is CASSLVGTSGKDEQFF. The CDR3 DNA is TGCGCCAGCAGCTTGGTTGGGACTAGCGGGAAGGATGAGCAGTTCTTC.

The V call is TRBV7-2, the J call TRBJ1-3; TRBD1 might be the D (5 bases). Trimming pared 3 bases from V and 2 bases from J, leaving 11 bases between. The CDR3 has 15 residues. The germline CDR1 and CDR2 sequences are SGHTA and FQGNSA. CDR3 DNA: TGTGCCAGCAGCTTTGGGGCAGGGACTGGAAACACCATATATTTT. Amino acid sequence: CASSFGAGTGNTIYF.

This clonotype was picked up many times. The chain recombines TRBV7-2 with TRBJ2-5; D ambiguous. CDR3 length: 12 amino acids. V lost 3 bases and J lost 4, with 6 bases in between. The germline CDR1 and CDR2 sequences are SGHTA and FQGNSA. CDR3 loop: CASSFPPETQYF. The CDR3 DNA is TGTGCCAGCAGCTTCCCACCAGAGACCCAGTACTTC.